Each of the 4 T cell receptor beta chains below was sequenced from the same sample in a study of T cells in localized non-small cell lung cancer. The assay was immunoSEQ multiplex PCR, and TCRdb's table has in-frame clones only and misses some. The sample has 50,000 to 60,000 clones; 80% are singletons. The source was PBMCs, collected before any cancer treatment. The receptors here all came from a woman aged 35-70 years with stage II lung adenocarcinoma.

The genes are TRBV29-1 and TRBJ1-2; D not certain. Trimming pared 0 bases from V and 3 bases from J, leaving 8 bases between. Germline CDR1 is SQVTM and CDR2 is ANQGSEA. The CDR3 has 13 amino acids. CDR3 in amino acids: CSVEEDRYYGYTF. As DNA, the CDR3 is TGCAGCGTTGAAGAGGACCGCTACTATGGCTACACCTTC.

A few counts support this clone. This sequence joins TRBV11-2 and TRBJ1-1, with a tentative D call TRBD1 (6 bases). The CDR3 contains 16 residues. Germline V gene lookup returns CDR1 SGHAT and CDR2 FQNNGV. V lost 4 bases, J lost 5 bases, and 20 bases lay in between. The chain's CDR3 is CASSWGQGLGGTEAFF. The CDR3 DNA follows: TGTGCCAGCAGCTGGGGACAAGGTCTTGGAGGGACTGAAGCTTTCTTT.

For this clone: This sample includes further DNA sequences coding for the same CDR3. The genes are TRBV14 and TRBJ1-1; D is unresolved. Germline values: CDR1 SGHDN, CDR2 FVKESK. Trimming shortened V by 1 base and J by 3 bases, and 6 bases separated the two germline ends. The CDR3 spans 13 residues. The CDR3 here is CASSQVRDTEAFF. In DNA, the CDR3 is TGTGCCAGCAGCCAAGTAAGGGACACTGAAGCTTTCTTT.

This clone was detected only a few times. The chain is built from TRBV5-1 and TRBJ2-7; no definite D call. V gave up 0 bases and J gave up 2 bases, with 12 bases separating them. The CDR3 is 15 amino acids. Germline-derived CDR1 and CDR2 are SGHRS and YFSETQ. CDR3 region: CASSLAEQRTYEQYF. The CDR3 coding sequence is TGCGCCAGCAGCTTGGCCGAGCAAAGAACCTACGAGCAGTACTTC.